The entry below describes one T cell receptor beta chain. Its matching antigen is unknown. The CDR3 totals 12 residues. V was trimmed by 7 bases and J by 7 bases, leaving 17 bases between them. The germline CDR1 and CDR2 sequences are SQVTM and ANQGSEA. This sample stems from a study of Ad26.COV2.S vaccination and SARS-CoV-2 variants. The assay was immunoSEQ multiplex PCR, and TCRdb's table has in-frame clones only and misses some. The table includes 45,000 or so clones, roughly 84% detected once. Study-wide results and caveats: Placebo recipients had lower spike-specific TCR breadth than vaccine recipients. Non-spike TCR breadth was similar in vaccine and placebo recipients. Assessments of TCR breadth and depth may have underestimated the total T cell responses.

This TCR came from a human donor who had recovered from COVID-19. The material was peripheral blood, obtained after recovery from COVID-19. The chain is built from TRBV29-1 and TRBJ2-7; tentative D call: TRBD1 (6 bases). CDR3 loop: CSGGTGLLEQYF. In nucleotides, the CDR3 is TGCAGCGGGGGTACAGGGCTTCTGGAGCAGTACTTC.